The 30 T cell receptor beta chains in this list originate from one sample, sequenced in a study of Ad26.COV2.S vaccination and SARS-CoV-2 variants. The table came from immunoSEQ multiplex PCR; TCRdb's copy has only in-frame clones and leaves some out. Of over 110,000 clones listed, 86% are singletons. The specimen comprised peripheral blood, sampled after recovery from COVID-19. The receptors were gathered from a human donor who had recovered from COVID-19.

This clone was found once. This chain uses TRBV28 with TRBJ1-2, with 8 bases fitting TRBD1. The CDR3 consists of 18 residues. Trimming removed 8 bases from V and 4 bases from J; junction bases left unmatched: 21. The germline V gene encodes CDR1 MDHEN and CDR2 SYDVKM. In DNA, the CDR3 is TGTGCCAGCTTACCCTCTCCGGGACAGGACAAAACCGGCTATGGCTACACCTTC. It codes for CASLPSPGQDKTGYGYTF.

In DNA, the CDR3 is TGTGCCAGCCGGACAGCAGTCGGCTACACCTTC. Its translation is CASRTAVGYTF. The rearrangement uses TRBV28 and TRBJ1-2; the D gene is possibly TRBD1 (6 bases). The CDR3 is made up of 11 amino acids. The germline gives CDR1 MDHEN, CDR2 SYDVKM. The ends were cut back, 8 bases at V and 8 bases at J, with 12 bases in the middle.

The chain couples TRBV27 to TRBJ1-6; D is perhaps TRBD1 (5 bases). This CDR3 has 16 residues. Trimming removed 3 bases from V and 10 bases from J, with 19 bases in between. Germline assignment: CDR1 MNHEY and CDR2 SMNVEV (reference sequence). The CDR3 nucleotides are TGTGCCAGCAGTTTGTCCCCGCGAGGGGCGGAATCACCCCTCCACTTT. Its protein is CASSLSPRGAESPLHF.

The V call is TRBV11-3, the J call TRBJ2-2; 9 bases line up with TRBD1. Germline CDR1 SGHNT, CDR2 YENEEA. This CDR3 region has 14 residues. Trimming cost V 5 bases and J 9 bases; bases outside gene matches: 7. The CDR3 sequence: CASSLPGQGRELFF. In nucleotides, the CDR3 is TGTGCCAGCAGCCTCCCCGGACAGGGGCGGGAGCTGTTTTTT.

The chain employs TRBV6-2 or TRBV6-3 and TRBJ1-2; 8 nucleotides align to TRBD1. Germline-derived CDR1 and CDR2 are MNHEY and SVGEGT. With V trimmed by 4 bases and J by 6 bases, 4 bases remained unmatched. The CDR3 has 13 residues. The CDR3 here is CASSSRDRHGYTF. For the CDR3, the DNA is TGTGCCAGCAGTTCCCGGGACAGGCATGGCTACACCTTC.

The V gene is TRBV19, the J gene TRBJ1-5, with D perhaps matching TRBD1 (5 bases). The germline V and J ends were trimmed by 3 bases and 2 bases, with 14 bases remaining between them. Germline lookup yields CDR1 LNHDA and CDR2 SQIVND (reference sequence). There are 16 residues in the CDR3. The CDR3 region is CASSIGAGQGNQPQHF. CDR3 sequence (DNA): TGTGCCAGTAGTATTGGGGCGGGGCAGGGCAATCAGCCCCAGCATTTT.

The chain links TRBV6-1 to TRBJ1-2, with a weak D call TRBD1 (5 bases). In germline, CDR1 is MNHNS, CDR2 SASEGT. Trimming took 1 base from V and 7 from J, leaving 10 bases between them. The CDR3 runs to 13 residues. Here the CDR3 reads CASSEVVRAGYTF. The CDR3 DNA is TGTGCCAGCAGTGAAGTGGTCAGGGCTGGCTACACCTTC.

This chain's CDR3 is CASSLNGQADQPQHF. For the CDR3, the DNA is TGTGCCAGCAGCTTAAATGGACAGGCCGATCAGCCCCAGCATTTT. The rearrangement uses TRBV11-2 and TRBJ1-5; 7 bases match TRBD1. V lost 2 bases and J lost 5; bases outside the gene matches: 6. Germline loops: CDR1 SGHAT, CDR2 FQNNGV. This CDR3 has 15 residues.

V is TRBV18 and J is TRBJ1-1; D may be TRBD1 (5 bases). The CDR3 runs 13 residues. The germline gives CDR1 KGHSH, CDR2 LQKENI. The V end lost 3 bases, the J end lost 1 base, and 6 bases lay between the germline ends. The CDR3 coding sequence is TGTGCCAGCTCACCCCAGGGGAACACTGAAGCTTTCTTT. Translation: CASSPQGNTEAFF.

This clone was observed a handful of times. V and J are TRBV6-2 or TRBV6-3 and TRBJ1-5; D possibly corresponds to TRBD1 (5 bases). The CDR3 contains 16 residues. Trimming cost V 5 bases and J 4 bases, with 18 bases left between them. The germline CDR1 and CDR2 sequences are MNHEY and SVGEGT. CDR3 region: CASSGAGQGLNQPQHF. DNA for the CDR3: TGTGCCAGCAGTGGCGCAGGGCAGGGTCTAAATCAGCCCCAGCATTTT.

J is TRBJ2-2 and V is TRBV19; D unresolved. The V end was cut by 1 base, the J end by 0 bases, with 6 bases between. The CDR3 length is 15 residues. Germline V CDR1 and CDR2: LNHDA, SQIVND (reference sequence). CDR3 sequence (DNA): TGTGCCAGTAGTATAGGGGCTTCGAACACCGGGGAGCTGTTTTTT. The encoded protein is CASSIGASNTGELFF.

V gene TRBV6-2 or TRBV6-3 combines with J gene TRBJ1-6; D is perhaps TRBD1 (5 bases). The V gene's germline CDR1 is MNHEY and CDR2 SVGEGT. V lost 2 bases and J lost 7, with 18 bases in between. This CDR3 has 17 amino acids. CDR3 residues: CASSYKLHRLNNSPLHF. The CDR3 DNA reads as TGTGCCAGCAGTTACAAACTCCACAGGTTGAACAATTCACCCCTCCACTTT.

The J gene is TRBJ1-4, the V gene TRBV6-5, with 7 bases lining up with TRBD1. The CDR3 has 13 residues. The junction had 4 bases not matched to a gene; V was cut back by 7 bases and J by 5 bases. Germline CDR1 is MNHEY and CDR2 is SVGAGI. The CDR3 bases are TGTGCCAGCACCGACAGGGTCAATGAAAAACTGTTTTTT. This sequence encodes CASTDRVNEKLFF.

This clone was recorded a few times. V is TRBV19 and J is TRBJ1-6; no definite D call. Germline CDR1 LNHDA, CDR2 SQIVND (reference sequence). V was shortened by 8 bases and J by 7 bases, with 12 bases between the two germline ends. This CDR3 has 13 amino acids. For the CDR3, the DNA is TGTGCCAGTGATCGGGGATTGAATTCACCCCTCCACTTT. Amino acid sequence: CASDRGLNSPLHF.

The rearrangement uses TRBV5-5 and TRBJ2-7; D remains unclear. The germline V and J ends were trimmed by 4 bases and 4 bases, with 12 bases remaining between them. This CDR3 is built from 13 residues. Germline lookup yields CDR1 SGHKS and CDR2 YYEKEE (reference sequence). CDR3 DNA sequence: TGTGCCAGCAGCAGACCGTTGGGGTACGAGCAGTACTTC. This translates into CASSRPLGYEQYF.

V is TRBV20-1 and J is TRBJ1-1, with no clear D. The V and J ends lost 6 bases and 6 bases respectively, with 2 bases between them. Germline V lookup: CDR1 DFQATT, CDR2 SNEGSKA (reference sequence). This CDR3 is built from 8 residues. Written as DNA, the CDR3 is TGCAGTGCCCCTGAAGCTTTCTTT. Amino acids: CSAPEAFF.

Only a few counts were recorded for this clone. The chain links TRBV28 to TRBJ1-2, with D unresolved. Germline V gene lookup returns CDR1 MDHEN and CDR2 SYDVKM. The CDR3 consists of 14 residues. Between the trimmed V and J ends, which lost 4 bases and 4 bases, there was a span of 13 bases. CDR3 protein: CASSYPDDPYGYTF. Here the CDR3 DNA reads TGTGCCAGCAGTTACCCGGACGACCCCTATGGCTACACCTTC.

The rearrangement uses TRBV3-1 (or the pseudogene TRBV3-2) and TRBJ2-7; D possibly corresponds to TRBD2 (5 bases). The V gene lost 1 base and the J gene lost 0 bases, with 10 bases spanning the gap. This CDR3 spans 15 amino acids. The V gene's germline CDR1 is LGHDT and CDR2 YNNKEL (reference sequence). CDR3: CASSQGTGNSYEQYF. Here the CDR3 DNA reads TGTGCCAGCAGCCAAGGGACGGGGAACTCCTACGAGCAGTACTTC.

The chain uses TRBV3-1 (or the pseudogene TRBV3-2) and TRBJ2-3; a possible D gene is TRBD1 (5 bases). V was trimmed by 0 bases and J by 5 bases, leaving 21 bases between them. Germline-derived CDR1 and CDR2 are LGHDT and YNNKEL (reference sequence). The CDR3 is made up of 18 amino acids. The CDR3: CASSQDSRDRGRGDTQYF. The CDR3 region has the DNA TGTGCCAGCAGCCAAGATTCAAGAGACAGAGGAAGGGGAGATACGCAGTATTTT.

This CDR3 reads CASSATSGSYNEQFF. Written as DNA, the CDR3 is TGCGCCAGCAGTGCGACTAGCGGGTCCTACAATGAGCAGTTCTTC. The chain is built from TRBV10-1 and TRBJ2-1; 10 bases are shared with TRBD2. The CDR3 contains 15 residues. V lost 4 bases, J lost 1 base, and 1 base stayed unmatched. Germline assignment: CDR1 WNHNN and CDR2 SYGVQD (reference sequence).

This clone was counted only a few times. This chain joins TRBV20-1 and TRBJ2-2, with 7 bases matching TRBD1. The CDR3 is made up of 13 amino acids. Trimming cost V 3 bases and J 6 bases; bases outside gene matches: 4. Germline values: CDR1 DFQATT, CDR2 SNEGSKA (reference sequence). CDR3 region: CSASEGAAGELFF. The CDR3 bases are TGCAGTGCTAGTGAGGGGGCCGCCGGGGAGCTGTTTTTT.

This rearrangement joins TRBV4-2 to TRBJ2-1; 11 bases match TRBD2. V lost 4 bases to trimming and J lost 5 bases; unmatched junction nucleotides: 4. CDR3 size: 15 residues. Germline CDR1 LGHNA, CDR2 YNFKEQ. This CDR3 is CASSRLAGGNNEQFF. The DNA for the CDR3 is TGTGCCAGCAGCCGTCTAGCGGGGGGAAACAATGAGCAGTTCTTC.

This clone was seen a few times. The chain combines TRBV2 with TRBJ2-1; D gene unclear. Germline lookup yields CDR1 SNHLY and CDR2 FYNNEI. There are 13 residues in the CDR3. Trimming took 3 bases from V and 3 from J, leaving 6 bases between them. DNA of the CDR3: TGTGCCAGCAGTGACACCCTCTACAATGAGCAGTTCTTC. Protein sequence: CASSDTLYNEQFF.

The chain employs TRBV2 and TRBJ2-3; the D gene is possibly TRBD2 (7 bases). This CDR3 is built from 16 residues. V lost 0 bases, J lost 2 bases, and 12 bases lay in between. CDR1 is SNHLY, CDR2 FYNNEI, per germline. The CDR3 DNA follows: TGTGCCAGCAGTGAAGCCGGGGGGCGCAACACAGATACGCAGTATTTT. Its protein product is CASSEAGGRNTDTQYF.

V and J are TRBV6-1 and TRBJ2-3; 9 bases match TRBD2. From germline, CDR1 is MNHNS and CDR2 SASEGT. The CDR3 runs to 16 residues. V trimming: 3 bases; J trimming: 0 bases; junction bases outside the gene matches: 4. The CDR3 protein is CASSDLAGTSTDTQYF. The CDR3 DNA sequence: TGTGCCAGCAGTGATCTAGCGGGGACTAGCACAGATACGCAGTATTTT.

This clone came up a few times. The chain links TRBV27 to TRBJ2-2; 9 bases align to TRBD2. CDR1 and CDR2 (germline): MNHEY, SMNVEV (reference sequence). Unmatched junction bases numbered 6, after V lost 3 bases and J lost 4 bases. This CDR3 is 16 amino acids long. The CDR3 here is CASSFGSGGITGELFF. The CDR3 DNA is TGTGCCAGCAGTTTTGGAAGCGGGGGGATCACCGGGGAGCTGTTTTTT.

In its sample, this clone was seen a few times. This chain joins TRBV5-8 and TRBJ2-7; D gene ambiguous. The germline V and J ends were trimmed by 5 bases and 3 bases, with 6 bases remaining between them. The CDR3 consists of 11 residues. Per germline, CDR1 SGHTS and CDR2 YDEGEE. This CDR3 reads CASRGFYEQYF. Written as DNA, the CDR3 is TGTGCCAGCAGGGGTTTCTACGAGCAGTACTTC.

V and J are TRBV12-5 and TRBJ1-2; possible D gene TRBD1, 5 bases. This CDR3 spans 14 amino acids. V shed 2 bases and J shed 1 base, with 8 bases lying between them. Germline V lookup: CDR1 LGHNT, CDR2 FRNRAP. The CDR3 sequence: CASGLTGINYGYTF. The DNA for the CDR3 is TGTGCTAGTGGTTTGACAGGAATTAACTATGGCTACACCTTC.

The chain carries TRBV15 and TRBJ1-1, with TRBD1 as a possible D gene (5 bases). The ends were cut back, 3 bases at V and 6 bases at J, with 17 bases in the middle. Germline V gene data show CDR1 as LNHNV and CDR2 as YYDKDF (reference sequence). CDR3 size: 15 residues. CDR3 sequence reads: CATSREGRGDAEAFF. The CDR3 bases are TGTGCCACCAGCAGGGAAGGACGGGGCGATGCTGAAGCTTTCTTT.

The chain carries TRBV28 and TRBJ2-3; maybe TRBD1 (5 bases). Per germline, CDR1 MDHEN and CDR2 SYDVKM. There are 16 residues in the CDR3. The germline V and J ends were trimmed by 6 bases and 2 bases, with 18 bases remaining between them. The CDR3 nucleotides read TGTGCCAGCAGCCCCGGCGACAGACCAAACACAGATACGCAGTATTTT. This codes for CASSPGDRPNTDTQYF.